This T cell receptor beta chain was obtained from a study of blood T cell repertoires in COVID-19. Study-level information: PBMCs, B-cell-depleted T cells, or T cells provided the cDNA or gDNA that made up the material.

Only in-frame clones appear in the TCRdb table, and some are missing; sequencing was by immunoSEQ multiplex PCR. This repertoire shows tens of thousands of clones, approximately 87% found once; its top ten account for approximately 6%. This CDR3 spans 14 amino acids. CDR1 is SEHNR, CDR2 FQNEAQ, per germline (reference sequence). V lost 5 bases, J lost 1 base, and 12 bases lay in between. Sequencing was carried out using peripheral blood. The sequence came from a woman aged 60-75 years with COVID-19, enrolled during active disease. The rearrangement joins TRBV7-9 to TRBJ2-7, with unresolved D. The CDR3 bases are TGTGCCAGCAGCAAAAGAGACATTTCCTACGAGCAGTACTTC. It encodes CASSKRDISYEQYF.